One sample yielded the 8 T cell receptor beta chains listed below, sequenced in a study of blood T cell repertoires in COVID-19. Libraries were prepared by immunoSEQ multiplex PCR; TCRdb keeps only in-frame clonotypes and omits some of them. The profile shows 180,000 or so clones, 80% to 90% of them singletons. Sequencing used peripheral blood. Receptor source: a man in his forties with active or convalescent COVID-19.

This clone has just a few counts. The chain is built from TRBV27 and TRBJ2-5; TRBD1 matches at 7 bases. Germline V gene lookup returns CDR1 MNHEY and CDR2 SMNVEV (reference sequence). The CDR3 totals 15 residues. The V gene end was trimmed by 4 bases and the J gene end by 7 bases; junction bases not matched to a gene: 12. As DNA, the CDR3 is TGTGCCAGCAGTTGGACCACCGACAGGGTTGGGACCCAGTACTTC. This sequence encodes CASSWTTDRVGTQYF.

This clone was detected a few times. V usage is TRBV30 and J usage is TRBJ1-1; D may be TRBD1 (6 bases). From germline, CDR1 is GTSNPN and CDR2 SVGIG (reference sequence). Trimming removed 2 bases from V and 0 bases from J, with 13 bases in between. The CDR3 extends over 15 amino acids. The DNA of the CDR3 is TGTGCCTGGAGTTTACAGGGATTGATGAACACTGAAGCTTTCTTT. This sequence encodes CAWSLQGLMNTEAFF.

The J gene is TRBJ1-6, the V gene TRBV19, with 7 bases aligning to TRBD1. Trimming cost V 5 bases and J 0 bases; bases outside gene matches: 1. The V gene's germline CDR1 is LNHDA and CDR2 SQIVND (reference sequence). CDR3 length: 15 amino acids. This CDR3 is CASSGDSSYNSPLHF. The CDR3 region has the DNA TGTGCCAGTAGTGGGGACAGCTCCTATAATTCACCCCTCCACTTT. The variable domain in full, completed from reference TRBV19 and TRBJ1-6, reads DGGITQSPKYLFRKEGQNVTLSCEQNLNHDAMYWYRQDPGQGLRLIYYSQIVNDFQKGDIAEGYSVSREKKESFPLTVTSAQKNPTAFYLCASSGDSSYNSPLHFGNGTRLTVT.

The V call is TRBV30, the J call TRBJ1-3; D remains ambiguous. The V and J ends lost 0 bases and 0 bases respectively, with 6 bases between them. CDR3 length: 14 residues. Germline loops: CDR1 GTSNPN, CDR2 SVGIG (reference sequence). CDR3 DNA sequence: TGTGCCTGGAGTGTTGGCCGCTCTGGAAACACCATATATTTT. This gives the protein CAWSVGRSGNTIYF.

This clone was counted once. The rearrangement links TRBV5-6 to TRBJ1-2; 8 nucleotides line up with TRBD1. The CDR3 is made up of 15 amino acids. CDR1 is SGHDT and CDR2 is YYEEEE in the germline V gene. The V segment lost 0 bases and the J segment 4 bases; nucleotides outside the gene matches: 5. The CDR3 loop reads CASSLVAGGRYGYTF. The CDR3 region has the DNA TGTGCCAGCAGCTTGGTGGCAGGGGGCCGCTATGGCTACACCTTC.

The V call is TRBV20-1, the J call TRBJ1-5; D uncertain. The CDR3 runs to 11 residues. Germline CDR1 DFQATT, CDR2 SNEGSKA (reference sequence). V was pared by 3 bases and J by 6 bases, with 6 bases between. CDR3 region: CSAREGQPQHF. CDR3 DNA: TGCAGTGCTAGGGAGGGTCAGCCCCAGCATTTT.

The CDR3 region has the DNA TGTGCCAGCAGACCTTATGTACAGGGGGACTATGGCTACACCTTC. Amino acids: CASRPYVQGDYGYTF. The rearrangement joins TRBV6-5 to TRBJ1-2, with TRBD1 matching over 8 bases. The V gene end was trimmed by 6 bases and the J gene end by 3 bases; junction bases not matched to a gene: 9. CDR3 length: 15 residues. Germline lookup yields CDR1 MNHEY and CDR2 SVGAGI.

The V and J genes are TRBV5-4 and TRBJ1-3; D is unresolved. Looked up from germline, CDR1 is SGHNT and CDR2 is YYREEE (reference sequence). V lost 0 bases, J lost 0 bases, and 16 bases lay in between. The CDR3 length is 18 residues. The CDR3 reads CASSLGSFVGSSGNTIYF. Written as DNA, the CDR3 is TGTGCCAGCAGCTTGGGATCCTTCGTGGGCTCCTCTGGAAACACCATATATTTT.